This is a list of T cell receptor beta chains from one sample in a study of T cells in Graves' hyperthyroidism and ophthalmopathy. TCRdb itself ran the multiplex PCR reads through MiXCR, one entry per CDR3 protein. The data contain some 400,000 distinct CDR3 sequences, over 11% of them singletons. The source material was blood. All receptors come from a woman aged 60-70 years with Graves' hyperthyroidism. Both conserved end residues are part of each CDR3. Each record gives: J gene, CDR3 length, D gene, clone size, V gene, CDR3 DNA, CDR3 protein. The D gene is left open where the match is weak. Clone size is stated in some rows and not others, as once, few, many or a class when expanded.

>TRBJ1-2|17|TRBD1|many|TRBV20-1
TGCAGTGCTACCGTCCCGGGACAGGGGTGGGGGTTCTATGGCTACACCTTC
CSATVPGQGWGFYGYTF
>TRBJ2-3|14|NA|NA|TRBV5-4
TGTGCCAGCATCGTTGAGGGGAGCACAGATACGCAGTATTTT
CASIVEGSTDTQYF
>TRBJ2-3|14|NA|many|TRBV3-1
TGTGCCAGCAGCCAACAAGTTACCACGGATACGCAGTATTTT
CASSQQVTTDTQYF
>TRBJ2-1|17|TRBD1|NA|TRBV11-2
TGTGCCAGCAGCTTAGCCGCCAGACAGGGGGCACACAATGAGCAGTTCTTC
CASSLAARQGAHNEQFF
>TRBJ2-1|13|NA|many|TRBV6-1
TGTGCCAGCAGGGCTAGCACCTACAATGAGCAGTTCTTC
CASRASTYNEQFF
>TRBJ1-6|14|TRBD1|NA|TRBV27
TGTGCCAGCAGACCCAACAGGGGGAATTCACCCCTCCACTTT
CASRPNRGNSPLHF
>TRBJ1-2|16|TRBD1|many|TRBV29-1
TGCAGCGTTGATCGGGACAGTAAATCTTCCAACTATGGCTACACCTTC
CSVDRDSKSSNYGYTF
>TRBJ2-2|14|NA|many|TRBV2
TGTGCCAGCAGTCGGGACGAGGCGGCCGGGGAGCTGTTTTTT
CASSRDEAAGELFF
>TRBJ1-5|13|NA|NA|TRBV9
TGTGCCAGCAGTCAAAGGGGGAATCAGCCCCAGCATTTT
CASSQRGNQPQHF
>TRBJ1-3|17|NA|NA|TRBV4-2
TGTGCCAGCAGCCCGGGGGCAGGGGACAACTCTGGAAACACCATATATTTT
CASSPGAGDNSGNTIYF
>TRBJ2-5|14|NA|NA|TRBV27
TGTGCCAGCAGGAACCCCCCCCCCCAAGAGACCCAGTACTTC
CASRNPPPQETQYF
>TRBJ2-3|14|NA|NA|TRBV7-8
TGTGCCAGCAGCTTTAGGGGAAGCACAGATACGCAGTATTTT
CASSFRGSTDTQYF
>TRBJ2-4|16|NA|few|TRBV5-4
TGTGCCAGCAGCTTGGGCTCCGGGACGGGCAAAAACATTCAGTACTTC
CASSLGSGTGKNIQYF
>TRBJ2-2|16|NA|NA|TRBV9
TGTGCCAGCAGCTCTACTGTAGTTCCGGGCACCGGGGAGCTGTTTTTT
CASSSTVVPGTGELFF
>TRBJ2-6|17|NA|NA|TRBV19
TGTGCCAGTAGTATTAGGTTGGTTTTCTCTGGGGCCAACGTCCTGACTTTC
CASSIRLVFSGANVLTF
>TRBJ1-4|14|NA|many|TRBV27
TGTGCCAGCAGTTTATCTCAGCATAATGGAAAACTGTTTTTT
CASSLSQHNGKLFF
>TRBJ2-7|13|NA|many|TRBV11-3
TGTGCCAGCAGCTTAGAGGTCCAAAGGGGGCAGTACTTC
CASSLEVQRGQYF
>TRBJ2-3|18|TRBD2|many|TRBV3-1
TGTGCCAGCAGCCCAACCTCCCTAGCGGGAGATTGGACAGATACGCAGTATTTT
CASSPTSLAGDWTDTQYF
>TRBJ2-7|16|NA|once|TRBV7-3
TGTGCCAGCAGCTCCCACCCCCAGGGACACCCCTACGAGCAGTACTTC
CASSSHPQGHPYEQYF
>TRBJ2-5|13|NA|many|TRBV28
TGTGCCAGCAGTTTGCCCCTAAGAGAGACCCAGTACTTC
CASSLPLRETQYF
>TRBJ1-1|13|NA|many|TRBV30
TGTGCCTGGAGTGTACTGTTAGGGGCTGAAGCTTTCTTT
CAWSVLLGAEAFF
>TRBJ2-3|16|NA|many|TRBV7-2
TGTGCCAGCAAGGAGTTGACGGGAGTGCGTACAGATACGCAGTATTTT
CASKELTGVRTDTQYF
>TRBJ2-3|15|NA|many|TRBV5-1
TGCGCCAGCAGCTTGGGGACACGGGTGGCAGATACGCAGTATTTT
CASSLGTRVADTQYF
>TRBJ2-7|15|TRBD1|many|TRBV20-1
TGCAGTGCTAGAGATCACAGACAGGGGGCTTACGAGCAGTACTTC
CSARDHRQGAYEQYF
>TRBJ2-7|14|TRBD1|many|TRBV12-3/TRBV12-4
TGTGCCAGCAGGCTCGACAGGGGGCTGGGCGAGCAGTACTTC
CASRLDRGLGEQYF
>TRBJ2-1|12|NA|few|TRBV4-1
TGCGCCAGCAGCCAAGTTCGCGGGGCCAAGTTCTTC
CASSQVRGAKFF
>TRBJ2-2|17|TRBD2|many|TRBV10-3
TGTGCCATCAGTGACTCGGGGCTAGCGGTGAACACCGGGGAGCTGTTTTTT
CAISDSGLAVNTGELFF
>TRBJ1-2|12|NA|many|TRBV29-1
TGCAGCGTTCAGCAGGAGGGCTATGGCTACACCTTC
CSVQQEGYGYTF
>TRBJ2-7|13|TRBD2|many|TRBV18
TGTGCCAGCTCGGCGGCGGGAGTATCCGAGCAGTACTTC
CASSAAGVSEQYF
>TRBJ2-2|13|TRBD2|NA|TRBV19
TGTGCCAGTAGTGGGACTAGCGTCGGGGAGCTGTTTTTT
CASSGTSVGELFF
>TRBJ2-4|16|NA|NA|TRBV5-1
TGCGCCAGCAGCCCAGGCCCTGAGTTGGCCAAAAACATTCAGTACTTC
CASSPGPELAKNIQYF
>TRBJ1-1|14|NA|NA|TRBV7-9
TGTGCCAGCAGCTTAGGGTATCGAAACACTGAAGCTTTCTTT
CASSLGYRNTEAFF
>TRBJ2-7|13|NA|many|TRBV3-1
TGTGCCAGCAGCCCGGGACGGTGGGACGAGCAGTACTTC
CASSPGRWDEQYF
>TRBJ2-2|13|NA|NA|TRBV4-1
TGCGCCAGCAGCCAATCTAAGTCCGGGGAGCTGTTTTTT
CASSQSKSGELFF
>TRBJ1-2|15|NA|many|TRBV27
TGTGCCAGCAGTTCCCTGGCGGGAGGGCATTATGGCTACACCTTC
CASSSLAGGHYGYTF
>TRBJ2-3|16|TRBD2|few|TRBV30
TGTGCCTGGAGCCGGGGACTAGCGGGAGTTCCAGATACGCAGTATTTT
CAWSRGLAGVPDTQYF
>TRBJ2-1|15|NA|many|TRBV13
TGTGCCAGCCATGGGGGGACAGCCAAGGGCGATGAGCAGTTCTTC
CASHGGTAKGDEQFF
>TRBJ2-5|13|TRBD1|many|TRBV11-2
TGTGCCAGCAGCCCGGACAGGGCGGAGACCCAGTACTTC
CASSPDRAETQYF
>TRBJ2-7|16|TRBD1|NA|TRBV10-3
TGTGCCATCGGTGAGTTGCCGGGACAGGGGAACTACGAGCAGTACTTC
CAIGELPGQGNYEQYF
>TRBJ1-5|14|NA|many|TRBV7-9
TGTGCCAGCAGCTTTTCGGGGGGCAATCAGCCCCAGCATTTT
CASSFSGGNQPQHF
>TRBJ1-3|14|NA|few|TRBV10-3
TGTGCCATCAGGGACCTACGCTCTGGAAACACCATATATTTT
CAIRDLRSGNTIYF
>TRBJ2-4|17|TRBD2|many|TRBV20-1
TGCAGTGCTAGAGATCTCTTGGGGGAGGGCCTTGAAAACATTCAGTACTTC
CSARDLLGEGLENIQYF
>TRBJ2-7|14|NA|NA|TRBV6-6
TGTGCCAGCAGTTACTCGGACGGGACCTACGAGCAGTACTTC
CASSYSDGTYEQYF
>TRBJ2-2|17|NA|many|TRBV30
TGTGCCTGGAGTGATGCGGGACAGTCCAGCGCGACCGGGGAGCTGTTTTTT
CAWSDAGQSSATGELFF
>TRBJ2-7|15|NA|many|TRBV11-2
TGTGCCAGCAGCTTAGAGGGGCGGGAAGTCTACGAGCAGTACTTC
CASSLEGREVYEQYF
>TRBJ2-1|14|TRBD2|NA|TRBV20-1
TGCAGTGCTACCGGGACTAGCTTCTACTCCGAGCAGTTCTTC
CSATGTSFYSEQFF
>TRBJ2-7|14|NA|many|TRBV27
TGTGCCAGCAGTTTATACCCGACCAGGTACGAGCAGTACTTC
CASSLYPTRYEQYF
>TRBJ2-7|15|NA|few|TRBV7-9
TGTGCCAGCAGCGGCGGACTGGGAGCCTTTTACGAGCAGTACTTC
CASSGGLGAFYEQYF
>TRBJ1-6|15|TRBD1|once|TRBV5-1
TGCGCCAGCAGCTTGGAGGGGACAGGGGATTCACCCCTCCACTTT
CASSLEGTGDSPLHF
>TRBJ1-1|14|NA|many|TRBV5-1
TGCGCCAGCAGATCGAAGGGGGTCAACACTGAAGCTTTCTTT
CASRSKGVNTEAFF
>TRBJ2-7|14|NA|NA|TRBV28
TGTGCCAGCAGCGCACTCGGGACACCCTACGAGCAGTACTTC
CASSALGTPYEQYF
>TRBJ2-7|17|TRBD2|NA|TRBV5-1
TGCGCCAGCAGCTTGAAACTAGCGGGAGCCCCAAGGGGCGAGCAGTACTTC
CASSLKLAGAPRGEQYF
>TRBJ1-1|13|NA|many|TRBV29-1
TGCAGCGTTGAAGGCCAGATGAACACTGAAGCTTTCTTT
CSVEGQMNTEAFF